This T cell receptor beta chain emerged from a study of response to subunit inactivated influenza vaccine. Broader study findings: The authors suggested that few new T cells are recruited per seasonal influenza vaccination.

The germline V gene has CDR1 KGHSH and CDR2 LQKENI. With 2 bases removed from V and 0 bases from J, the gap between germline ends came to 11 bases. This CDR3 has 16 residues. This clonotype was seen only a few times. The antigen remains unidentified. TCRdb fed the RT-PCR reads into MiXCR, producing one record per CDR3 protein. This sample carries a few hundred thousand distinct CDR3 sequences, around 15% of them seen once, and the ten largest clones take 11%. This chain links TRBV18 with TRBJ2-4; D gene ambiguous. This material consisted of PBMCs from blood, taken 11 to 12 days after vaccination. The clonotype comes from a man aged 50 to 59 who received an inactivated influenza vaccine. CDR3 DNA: TGTGCCAGCTCACCATCGGCCGGTCTAGCCAAAAACATTCAGTACTTC. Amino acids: CASSPSAGLAKNIQYF.